This TCR beta chain was documented in a study of blood T cell repertoires in COVID-19. The wider study: PBMCs, B-cell-depleted T cells, or T cells were the source of the cDNA or gDNA that made up the material.

The authors' processing: Amplification of reference gene primers provided the estimated nucleated cell counts. Profiling relied on immunoSEQ multiplex PCR, and the TCRdb table lists in-frame clones only, not all of them. The V and J calls and clone size are taken from that table; D and trimming were inferred from the DNA. The profile shows about 55,000 clones, roughly four fifths of them singletons. Germline CDR1 and CDR2: LGHNA and YSLEER. This CDR3 is 16 amino acids long. V was clipped by 1 base and J by 3 bases; unmatched bases: 2. V and J are TRBV4-3 and TRBJ1-3, with 11 positions matching TRBD1. The receptor was isolated from a human donor in a cohort sampled during active or convalescent COVID-19. The sequencing sample was made of peripheral blood. The DNA of the CDR3 is TGCGCCAGCAGCCAAGCCGGGACAGGGGGTGGAAACACCATATATTTT. Encoded protein: CASSQAGTGGGNTIYF.